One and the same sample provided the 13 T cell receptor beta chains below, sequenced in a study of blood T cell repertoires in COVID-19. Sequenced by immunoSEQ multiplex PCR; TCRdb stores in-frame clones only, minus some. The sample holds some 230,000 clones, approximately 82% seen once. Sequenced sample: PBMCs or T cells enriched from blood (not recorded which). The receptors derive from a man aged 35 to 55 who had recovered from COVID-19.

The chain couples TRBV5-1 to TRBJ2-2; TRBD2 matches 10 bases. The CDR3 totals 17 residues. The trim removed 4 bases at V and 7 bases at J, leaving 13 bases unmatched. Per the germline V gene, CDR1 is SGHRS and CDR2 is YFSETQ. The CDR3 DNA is TGCGCCAGCAGCATTAGAAGCGGGGGGGCCGCAGACGGGGAGCTGTTTTTT. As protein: CASSIRSGGAADGELFF. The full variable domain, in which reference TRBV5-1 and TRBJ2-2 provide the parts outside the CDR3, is KAGVTQTPRYLIKTRGQQVTLSCSPISGHRSVSWYQQTPGQGLQFLFEYFSETQRNKGNFPGRFSGRQFSNSRSEMNVSTLELGDSALYLCASSIRSGGAADGELFFGEGSRLTVL.

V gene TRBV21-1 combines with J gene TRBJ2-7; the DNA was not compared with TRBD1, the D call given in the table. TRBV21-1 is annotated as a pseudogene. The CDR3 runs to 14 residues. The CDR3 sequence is CATFTGSLAFEQYF. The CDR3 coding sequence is TGTGCCACCTTTACAGGGTCCCTAGCTTTCGAGCAGTACTTC.

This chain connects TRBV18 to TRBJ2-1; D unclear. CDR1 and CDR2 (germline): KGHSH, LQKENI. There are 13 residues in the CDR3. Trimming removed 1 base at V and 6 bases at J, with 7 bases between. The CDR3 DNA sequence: TGTGCCAGCTCACCACGGCTGATCAATGAGCAGTTCTTC. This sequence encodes CASSPRLINEQFF.

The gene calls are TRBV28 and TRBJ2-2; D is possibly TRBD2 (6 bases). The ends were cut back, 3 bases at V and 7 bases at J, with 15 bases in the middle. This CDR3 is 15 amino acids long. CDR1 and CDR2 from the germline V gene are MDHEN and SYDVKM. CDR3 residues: CASSLRGTFGGELFF. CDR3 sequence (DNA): TGTGCCAGCAGTTTGCGCGGGACCTTCGGCGGGGAGCTGTTTTTT.

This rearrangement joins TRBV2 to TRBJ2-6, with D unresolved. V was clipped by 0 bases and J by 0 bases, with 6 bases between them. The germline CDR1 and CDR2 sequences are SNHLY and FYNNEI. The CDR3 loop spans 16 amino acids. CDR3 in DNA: TGTGCCAGCAGTGAAGCGTTGAGCTCTGGGGCCAACGTCCTGACTTTC. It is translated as CASSEALSSGANVLTF.

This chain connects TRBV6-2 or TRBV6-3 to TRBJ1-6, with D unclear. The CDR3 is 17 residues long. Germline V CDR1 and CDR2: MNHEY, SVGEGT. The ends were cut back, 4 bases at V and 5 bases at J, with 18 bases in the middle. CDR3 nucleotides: TGTGCCAGCAGTTCAGCCAGGCGAGGGCTCGATAATTCACCCCTCCACTTT. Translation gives CASSSARRGLDNSPLHF.

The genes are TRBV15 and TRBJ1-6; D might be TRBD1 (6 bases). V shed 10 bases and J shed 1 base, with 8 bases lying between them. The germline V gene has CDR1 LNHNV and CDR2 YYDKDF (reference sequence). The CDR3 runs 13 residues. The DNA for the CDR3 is TGTGCCATAACAGGGTCCTATAATTCACCCCTCCACTTT. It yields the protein CAITGSYNSPLHF.

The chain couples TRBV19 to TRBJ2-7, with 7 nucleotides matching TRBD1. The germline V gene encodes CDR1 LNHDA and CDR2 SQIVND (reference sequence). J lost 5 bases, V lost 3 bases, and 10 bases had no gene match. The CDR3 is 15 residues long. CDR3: CASSIEQGKEHEQYF. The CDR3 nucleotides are TGTGCCAGTAGTATTGAACAGGGGAAGGAGCACGAGCAGTACTTC.

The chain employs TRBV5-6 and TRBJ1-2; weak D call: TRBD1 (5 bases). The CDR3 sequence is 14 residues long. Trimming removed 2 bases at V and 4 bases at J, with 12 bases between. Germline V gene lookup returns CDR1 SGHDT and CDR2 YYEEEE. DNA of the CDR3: TGTGCCAGCAGCTTAGGGGCCGTCGGCTATGGCTACACCTTC. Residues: CASSLGAVGYGYTF.

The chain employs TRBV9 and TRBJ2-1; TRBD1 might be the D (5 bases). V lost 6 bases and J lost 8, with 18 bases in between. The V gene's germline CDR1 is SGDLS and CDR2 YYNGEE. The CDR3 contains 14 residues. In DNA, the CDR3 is TGTGCCAGCACCAGGGAAGGGTCCCAGGATGAGCAGTTCTTC. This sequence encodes CASTREGSQDEQFF.

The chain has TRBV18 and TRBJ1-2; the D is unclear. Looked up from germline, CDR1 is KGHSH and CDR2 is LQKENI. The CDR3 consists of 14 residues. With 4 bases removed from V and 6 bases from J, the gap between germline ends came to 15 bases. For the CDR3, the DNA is TGTGCCAGCTCACTAACCGGGATCATGGATGGCTACACCTTC. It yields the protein CASSLTGIMDGYTF.

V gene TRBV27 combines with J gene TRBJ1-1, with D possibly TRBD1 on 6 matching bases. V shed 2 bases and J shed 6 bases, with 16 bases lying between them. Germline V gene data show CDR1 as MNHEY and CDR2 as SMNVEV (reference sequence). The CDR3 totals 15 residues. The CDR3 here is CASSLRETGGPEAFF. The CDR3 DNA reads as TGTGCCAGCAGTTTAAGGGAGACAGGAGGACCTGAAGCTTTCTTT.

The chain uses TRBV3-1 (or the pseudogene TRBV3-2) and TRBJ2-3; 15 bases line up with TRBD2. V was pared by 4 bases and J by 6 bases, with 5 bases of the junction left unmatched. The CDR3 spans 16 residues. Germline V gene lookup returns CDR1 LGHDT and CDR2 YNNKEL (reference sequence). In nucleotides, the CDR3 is TGTGCCAGCAGCCGGACTAGCGGGAGGGCCTGGGATACGCAGTATTTT. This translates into CASSRTSGRAWDTQYF.